The present T cell receptor beta chain was sequenced within a study of blood T cell repertoires in COVID-19. Study-level information: Both acute and convalescent COVID-19 samples were obtained from the United States, Italy and Spain.

Data came from immunoSEQ multiplex PCR; TCRdb stores just in-frame clones and leaves some out. The data show around 150,000 clones, more than 80% seen once. The CDR3 runs to 18 residues. The ends lost 3 bases at V and 6 bases at J; junction bases unmatched: 15. The clonotype was recovered from a man in his 70s with acute or convalescent COVID-19. The chain couples TRBV23-1 to TRBJ1-4; 8 positions agree with TRBD1. TRBV23-1 is treated as an ORF (open reading frame) with a function not yet certain. The sequenced material came from peripheral blood. This CDR3 reads CASSHPDRACFCDEKLFF. CDR3 nucleotides: TGCGCCAGCAGTCACCCGGACAGGGCGTGTTTCTGTGATGAAAAACTGTTTTTT.